This is a list of T cell receptor beta chains from one sample in a study of radiotherapy plus CTLA-4 blockade in lung cancer. TCRdb's copy holds only in-frame clones and misses some; the assay was immunoSEQ multiplex PCR. Counted here are some 110,000 clones, approximately 80% occurring once; the ten biggest clones make up 3% to 4%. Specimen: peripheral blood, collected from a patient treated with radiotherapy plus ipilimumab. All receptors come from a human donor with non-small cell lung cancer that progressed on radiotherapy plus ipilimumab. Some clones in this sample may be carry-over from other donors' samples. Both conserved end residues are part of each CDR3. A D gene is named only where the DNA matches it firmly. Only part of the rows carry a size: once, few, many, or a class if the clone is expanded.

TRBV11-2	.	TRBD2	TRBJ2-1	TGTGCCAGCAGCTTATCTAGCGGGCTGGGGTCCTACAATGAGCAGTTCTTC	CASSLSSGLGSYNEQFF
TRBV5-6	once	.	TRBJ1-5	TGTGCCAGCAGTATGACGGAGGACAATCAGCCCCAGCATTTT	CASSMTEDNQPQHF
TRBV9	.	.	TRBJ2-2	TGTGCCAGCAGCGTAGTGTGGCACACCGGGGAGCTGTTTTTT	CASSVVWHTGELFF
TRBV7-3	once	.	TRBJ1-5	TGTGCCAGCAGCTTGCTCTACTCGTATCGGCCGTCGGGCAATCAGCCCCAGCATTTT	CASSLLYSYRPSGNQPQHF
TRBV7-6	.	.	TRBJ2-1	TGTGCCAGCAGCTTTTCTTTCGGCGAAAGTGAGCAGTTCTTC	CASSFSFGESEQFF
TRBV2	.	.	TRBJ2-5	TGTGCCAGCAGTGGTTCTATCGGGGGCCTGCAAGAGACCCAGTACTTC	CASSGSIGGLQETQYF
TRBV7-9	.	.	TRBJ1-2	TGTGCCAGCAGCTTAGATCACAGTTTTTATGGCTACACCTTC	CASSLDHSFYGYTF
TRBV15	once	.	TRBJ2-7	TGTGCCACCAGCAGAGATCGGGGTAGCTCCTACGAGCAGTACTTC	CATSRDRGSSYEQYF
TRBV4-3	once	TRBD1	TRBJ2-5	TGCGCCAGCAGCCAGCAAACAGGGGGCTGGGAGACCCAGTACTTC	CASSQQTGGWETQYF
TRBV5-4	.	TRBD1	TRBJ2-5	TGTGCCAGCAGCTTCGGATACAGGGGGCAAGGGCAAGAGACCCAGTACTTC	CASSFGYRGQGQETQYF
TRBV28	once	.	TRBJ1-2	TGTGCCAGCAGTTTACCTCAAAAGGGTTGGGGACATGGCTACACCTTC	CASSLPQKGWGHGYTF
TRBV11-3	.	.	TRBJ1-6	TGTGCCAGCAGCTTAGATCCAGGCCGCTCCTATAATTCACCCCTCCACTTT	CASSLDPGRSYNSPLHF
TRBV11-2	.	.	TRBJ2-7	TGTGCCAGCAGCGCTGGACAGAGCCCCCGCTACGAGCAGTACTTC	CASSAGQSPRYEQYF
TRBV11-3	.	.	TRBJ2-3	TGTGCCAGCAGCTTCGGTAGCGGCCCCACGGATACGCAGTATTTT	CASSFGSGPTDTQYF
TRBV7-2	.	.	TRBJ2-7	TGTGCCAGCAGCTTAGCAGGGTACCACGAGCAGTACTTC	CASSLAGYHEQYF
TRBV7-9	.	TRBD1	TRBJ1-2	TGTGCCAGCAGCCGAAACAGGGGCCCGAAGGAGGGCTACACCTTC	CASSRNRGPKEGYTF
TRBV28	medium-sized	.	TRBJ1-5	TGTGCCAGCAGTTTTGGGAATCAGCCCCAGCATTTT	CASSFGNQPQHF
TRBV5-1	.	TRBD1	TRBJ2-6	TGCGCCAGCAGCTTGATACAGGGGATCGGGGCCAACGTCCTGACTTTC	CASSLIQGIGANVLTF
TRBV5-1	.	.	TRBJ2-1	TGCGCCAGCAGCTTGAATACACTATCGGCCCCCAATGAGCAGTTCTTC	CASSLNTLSAPNEQFF
TRBV5-5	.	TRBD1	TRBJ1-2	TGTGCCAGCAGCTTGGTAGGGACCCTGACAGGGGACTATGGCTACACCTTC	CASSLVGTLTGDYGYTF
TRBV4-1	.	TRBD1	TRBJ2-3	TGCGCCAGCAGCCGACAGGGGCCAGATACGCAGTATTTT	CASSRQGPDTQYF
TRBV27	few	TRBD1	TRBJ2-3	TGTGCCAGCAGTCCCCCCGGGACAGGGGGCTTGGATACGCAGTATTTT	CASSPPGTGGLDTQYF
TRBV7-2	.	TRBD1	TRBJ1-1	TGTGCCAGCAGCCCCCCCTCCAGGGGGCGGACTGAAGCTTTCTTT	CASSPPSRGRTEAFF
TRBV5-1	.	.	TRBJ2-3	TGCGCCAGCAGCTTGGAACCCACAACAGATACGCAGTATTTT	CASSLEPTTDTQYF